Listed here is a single T cell receptor (delta chain). Compared with germline, one end of the junction differs, possibly owing to a read error. This CDR3 is also generated by other DNA sequences in the sample. These data come from a study of gamma-delta T cells after stem cell transplantation. TCRdb reanalysed the RT-PCR reads with CATT. In the table there are over a thousand delta-chain clones, about 2.4% of which are singletons. CDR1 is GEAIGNYY, CDR2 EKD, per germline. The CDR3 has 20 amino acids. Sequenced: gamma-delta T cells. The receptor comes from a human donor. It is not recorded whose cells these are; they may come from a transplant donor. The genes are TRDV2 and TRDJ3; 12 bases are shared with TRDD3. The CDR3 region is CACDSVLGDTSSWDTRQMFF. In nucleotides, the CDR3 is TGTGCCTGTGACTCCGTACTGGGGGATACAAGCTCCTGGGATACCCGACAGATGTTTTTC.